This paragraph covers one T cell receptor (beta chain) sequence. What it binds is not known. This sample is part of a study of T-cell reconstitution after alpha-beta-depleted transplantation in children. Unique molecular identifiers were incorporated during preparation of the TCRbeta library. TCRdb ran MiXCR on the PCR reads and lists one entry per CDR3 protein. The table lists approximately 520,000 distinct CDR3 sequences, roughly an eighth of them singletons. Study findings and constraints: Certain patients had high TCRbeta diversity at day 60, and it came from recipient T cells and thymic progenitors that survived. Expanded graft clones numbering several hundred reportedly gave rise to alpha-beta T cells about two months after transplant.

Trimming took off 10 bases at V and 4 bases at J, with 13 bases between the two ends. Germline-derived CDR1 and CDR2 are MNHEY and SVGEGT. The CDR3 extends over 13 amino acids. V usage is TRBV6-2 or TRBV6-3 and J usage is TRBJ2-2; no reliable D call. The source was PBMCs, mostly from graft donor cells, collected 180 days after TCRalphabeta/CD19-depleted stem cell transplant. The source of this sequence is a female patient under 10 years old who had a stem cell transplant for aplastic anemia, so the T cells may come from the graft donor. This chain's CDR3 is CATEFSPTGELFF. The CDR3 nucleotides are TGTGCCACCGAATTCTCCCCCACCGGGGAGCTGTTTTTT.